This TCR beta chain came from a study of T cells in Graves' hyperthyroidism and ophthalmopathy. There are many counts of this clonotype. Trimming shortened V by 5 bases and J by 5 bases, and 13 bases separated the two germline ends. Germline V gene sequence: CDR1 MNHEY, CDR2 SMNVEV (reference sequence). The CDR3 contains 14 residues. Researchers took RNA transcripts and amplified the TCR beta CDR3 regions from them. RT-PCR in the first round (using the HTBI primer set) targeted the TCR CDR3. Via MiXCR, TCRdb re-called the multiplex PCR reads, giving one row per CDR3 protein. The table includes a few hundred thousand distinct CDR3 sequences, roughly 50% detected once.

This clonotype originated in a woman aged 18-30 years with Graves' hyperthyroidism. What was sequenced was peripheral blood or thyroid tissue (not recorded which). This chain uses TRBV27 with TRBJ1-5, with D possibly matching TRBD1 (6 bases). CDR3 nucleotide sequence: TGTGCCAGCAGTACAGGGTTAACGGATCAGCCCCAGCATTTT. It yields the protein CASSTGLTDQPQHF.